This is a list of T cell receptor beta chains from one sample in a study of blood T cell repertoires in COVID-19. This table comes from immunoSEQ multiplex PCR, and its TCRdb copy is limited to in-frame clones, with some not included. The sample lists about 140,000 clones; 88% were seen once. Specimen: peripheral blood. These receptors were collected from a human donor with COVID-19, enrolled during active disease. The donor label of this sample is uncertain. CDR3s include the opening cysteine and the closing phenylalanine or tryptophan.

>TRBV29-1
CSGSGQGGGYTF
>TRBV5-1
CASSSGRGGSTDTQYF
>TRBV7-2
CASSLGPVAGARQETQYF
>TRBV28
CASSLSPGALQETQYF
>TRBV9
CASSSRRDSEAFF
>TRBV11-2
CASSFGHTGSPLHF
>TRBV9
CASSPRLGGEDYGYTF
>TRBV6-5
CASSGGAFTDTQYF
>TRBV5-1
CASSEGEDTEAFF
>TRBV30
CAWARGTEAFF
>TRBV11-2
CASRPTGGPGNTIYF
>TRBV5-5
CASSLAGGNYEQYF
>TRBV2
CASSEFGGTTNTGELFF
>TRBV7-8
CASSLAGSGRGGNEQFF
>TRBV19
CASSIMSTQREAFF